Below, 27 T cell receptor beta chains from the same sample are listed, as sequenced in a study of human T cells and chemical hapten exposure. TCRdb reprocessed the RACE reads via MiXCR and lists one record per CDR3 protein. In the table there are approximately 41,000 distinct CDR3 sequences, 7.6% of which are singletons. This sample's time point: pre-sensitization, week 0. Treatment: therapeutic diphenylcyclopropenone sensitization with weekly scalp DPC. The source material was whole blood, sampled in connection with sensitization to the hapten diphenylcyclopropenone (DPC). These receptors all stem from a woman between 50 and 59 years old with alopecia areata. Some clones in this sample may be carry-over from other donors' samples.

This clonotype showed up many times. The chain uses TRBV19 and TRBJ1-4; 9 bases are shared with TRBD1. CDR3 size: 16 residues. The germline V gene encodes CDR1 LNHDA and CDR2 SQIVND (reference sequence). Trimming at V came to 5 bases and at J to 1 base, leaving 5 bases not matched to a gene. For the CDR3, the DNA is TGTGCCAGTAGTCCCCGGACAGGGGTAACTAATGAAAAACTGTTTTTT. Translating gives CASSPRTGVTNEKLFF. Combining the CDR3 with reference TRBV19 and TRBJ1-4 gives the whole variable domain DGGITQSPKYLFRKEGQNVTLSCEQNLNHDAMYWYRQDPGQGLRLIYYSQIVNDFQKGDIAEGYSVSREKKESFPLTVTSAQKNPTAFYLCASSPRTGVTNEKLFFGSGTQLSVL.

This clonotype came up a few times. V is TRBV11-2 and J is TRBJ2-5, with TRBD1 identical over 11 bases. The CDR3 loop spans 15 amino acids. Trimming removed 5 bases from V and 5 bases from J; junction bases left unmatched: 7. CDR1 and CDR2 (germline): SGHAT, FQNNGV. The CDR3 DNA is TGTGCCAGCAGCCAACAAGGGACAGGGGGTGAGACCCAGTACTTC. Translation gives CASSQQGTGGETQYF. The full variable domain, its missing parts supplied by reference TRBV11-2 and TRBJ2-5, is EAGVAQSPRYKIIEKRQSVAFWCNPISGHATLYWYQQILGQGPKLLIQFQNNGVVDDSQLPKDRFSAERLKGVDSTLKIQPAKLEDSAVYLCASSQQGTGGETQYFGPGTRLLVL.

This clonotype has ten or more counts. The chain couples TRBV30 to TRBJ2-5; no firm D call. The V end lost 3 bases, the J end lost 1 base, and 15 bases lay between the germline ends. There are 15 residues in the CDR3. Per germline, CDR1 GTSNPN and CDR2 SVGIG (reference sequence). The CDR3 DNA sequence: TGTGCCTGGAGCCAAGCGCGGATGGGCCAAGAGACCCAGTACTTC. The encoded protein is CAWSQARMGQETQYF.

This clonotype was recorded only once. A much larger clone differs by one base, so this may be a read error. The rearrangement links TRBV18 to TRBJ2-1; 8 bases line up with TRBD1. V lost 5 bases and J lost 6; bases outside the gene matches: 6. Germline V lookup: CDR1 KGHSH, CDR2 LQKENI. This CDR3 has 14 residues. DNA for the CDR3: TGTGCCAGCTCAAGGACAGGGACTTGCAATGAGCAGTTCTTC. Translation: CASSRTGTCNEQFF.

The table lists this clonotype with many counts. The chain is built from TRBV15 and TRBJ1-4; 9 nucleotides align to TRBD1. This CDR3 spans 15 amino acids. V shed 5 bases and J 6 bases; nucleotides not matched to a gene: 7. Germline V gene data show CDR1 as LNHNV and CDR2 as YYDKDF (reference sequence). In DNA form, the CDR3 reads TGTGCCACCAGCCCGTACAGGGGGCAGGATGAAAAACTGTTTTTT. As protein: CATSPYRGQDEKLFF.

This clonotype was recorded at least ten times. The CDR3 sequence is CASSLGQGTEAFF. The CDR3 nucleotides read TGTGCCAGCAGTTTGGGACAGGGCACTGAAGCTTTCTTT. The chain joins TRBV2 to TRBJ1-1; TRBD1 agrees at 9 bases. CDR3 length: 13 residues. Looked up from germline, CDR1 is SNHLY and CDR2 is FYNNEI. V was pared by 5 bases and J by 4 bases, with 2 bases of the junction left unmatched.

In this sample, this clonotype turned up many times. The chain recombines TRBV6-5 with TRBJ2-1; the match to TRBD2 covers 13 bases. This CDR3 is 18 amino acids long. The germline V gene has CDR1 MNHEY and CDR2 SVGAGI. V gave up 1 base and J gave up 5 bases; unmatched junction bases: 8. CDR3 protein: CASSYLSSGTSGNNEQFF. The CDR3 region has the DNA TGTGCCAGCAGTTACTTATCATCGGGGACTAGCGGGAACAATGAGCAGTTCTTC.

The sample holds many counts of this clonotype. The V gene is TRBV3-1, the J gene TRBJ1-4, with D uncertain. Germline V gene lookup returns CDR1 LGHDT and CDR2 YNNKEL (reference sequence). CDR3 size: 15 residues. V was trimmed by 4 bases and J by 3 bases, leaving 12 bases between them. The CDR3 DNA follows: TGTGCCAGCAGCCCCAGAGGCCAGTCTAATGAAAAACTGTTTTTT. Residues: CASSPRGQSNEKLFF.

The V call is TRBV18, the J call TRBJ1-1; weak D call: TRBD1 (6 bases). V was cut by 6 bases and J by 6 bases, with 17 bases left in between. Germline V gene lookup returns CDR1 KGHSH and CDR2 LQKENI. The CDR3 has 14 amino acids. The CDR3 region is CASSLTGKSAEAFF. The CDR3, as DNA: TGTGCCAGCTCCCTCACAGGGAAATCGGCTGAAGCTTTCTTT.

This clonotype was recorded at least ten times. CDR3 nucleotides: TGCAGTGCTAGCGCAGGGGCCGCAACTAATGAAAAACTGTTTTTT. Protein sequence: CSASAGAATNEKLFF. The chain has TRBV20-1 and TRBJ1-4; TRBD1 might be the D (6 bases). Trimming removed 3 bases at V and 0 bases at J, with 11 bases between. The CDR3 covers 15 residues. The germline CDR1 and CDR2 sequences are DFQATT and SNEGSKA (reference sequence).

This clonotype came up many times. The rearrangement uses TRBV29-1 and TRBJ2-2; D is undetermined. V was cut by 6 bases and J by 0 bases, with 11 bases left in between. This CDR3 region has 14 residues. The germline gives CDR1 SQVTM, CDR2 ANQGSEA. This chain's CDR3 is CSVLGQANTGELFF. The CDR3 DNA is TGCAGCGTGCTCGGGCAGGCGAACACCGGGGAGCTGTTTTTT.

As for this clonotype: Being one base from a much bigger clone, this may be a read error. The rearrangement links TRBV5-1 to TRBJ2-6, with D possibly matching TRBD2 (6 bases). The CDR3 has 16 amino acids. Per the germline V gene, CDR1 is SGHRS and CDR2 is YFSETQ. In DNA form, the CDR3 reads TGCGCCAGCAGCTTGGCCGGGAGTACTGGGGCCAACGTCCAGACTTTC. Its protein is CASSLAGSTGANVQTF.

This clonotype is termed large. The CDR3 loop is CAWRPGGTEAFF. CDR3 nucleotides: TGTGCCTGGAGGCCGGGGGGCACTGAAGCTTTCTTT. The J gene is TRBJ1-1, the V gene TRBV30, with D tentatively TRBD1 (5 bases). This CDR3 is 12 amino acids long. In germline, CDR1 is GTSNPN, CDR2 SVGIG (reference sequence). Trimming removed 3 bases at V and 4 bases at J, with 9 bases between.

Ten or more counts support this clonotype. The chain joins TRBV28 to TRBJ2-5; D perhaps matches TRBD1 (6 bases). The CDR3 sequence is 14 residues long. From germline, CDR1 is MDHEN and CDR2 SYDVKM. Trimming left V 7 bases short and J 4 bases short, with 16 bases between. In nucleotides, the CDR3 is TGTGCCAGCATCCAAAGAAGGGGGTCAGAGACCCAGTACTTC. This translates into CASIQRRGSETQYF.

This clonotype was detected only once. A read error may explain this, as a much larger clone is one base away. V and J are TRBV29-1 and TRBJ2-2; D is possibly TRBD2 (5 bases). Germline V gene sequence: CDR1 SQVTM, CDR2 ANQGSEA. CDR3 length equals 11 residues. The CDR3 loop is CSVVAAGVLFF. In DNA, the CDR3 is TGCAGCGTTGTAGCCGCCGGGGTGCTGTTTTTT.

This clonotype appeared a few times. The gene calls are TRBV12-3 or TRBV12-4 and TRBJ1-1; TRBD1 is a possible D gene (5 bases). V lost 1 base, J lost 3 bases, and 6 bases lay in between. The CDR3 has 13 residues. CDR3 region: CASSLGGDTEAFF. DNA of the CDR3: TGTGCCAGCAGTTTAGGGGGGGACACTGAAGCTTTCTTT.

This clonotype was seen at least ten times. The CDR3 loop reads CASTSAQGGKNIQYF. In DNA, the CDR3 is TGTGCCAGTACCTCAGCACAGGGAGGCAAAAACATTCAGTACTTC. The chain has TRBV19 and TRBJ2-4, with D perhaps matching TRBD1 or TRBD2 (6 bases each). The CDR3 spans 15 residues. V was shortened by 7 bases and J by 3 bases, with 16 bases between the two germline ends. Germline lookup yields CDR1 LNHDA and CDR2 SQIVND (reference sequence).

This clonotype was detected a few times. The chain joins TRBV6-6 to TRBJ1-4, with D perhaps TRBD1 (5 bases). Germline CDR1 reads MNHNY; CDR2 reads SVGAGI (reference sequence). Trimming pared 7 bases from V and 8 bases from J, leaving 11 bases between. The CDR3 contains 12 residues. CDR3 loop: CASNPGGEKLFF. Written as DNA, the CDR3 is TGTGCCAGCAACCCCGGGGGGGAAAAACTGTTTTTT.

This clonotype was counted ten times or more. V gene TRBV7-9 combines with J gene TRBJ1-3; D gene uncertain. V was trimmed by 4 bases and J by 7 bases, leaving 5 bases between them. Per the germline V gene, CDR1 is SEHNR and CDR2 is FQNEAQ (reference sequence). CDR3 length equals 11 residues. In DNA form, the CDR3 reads TGTGCCAGCAGCTCCCGGAACACCATATATTTT. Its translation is CASSSRNTIYF.

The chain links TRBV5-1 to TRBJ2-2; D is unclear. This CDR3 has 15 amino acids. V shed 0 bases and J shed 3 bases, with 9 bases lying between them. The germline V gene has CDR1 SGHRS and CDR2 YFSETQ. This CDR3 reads CASSLVSKDTGELFF. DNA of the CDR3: TGCGCCAGCAGCTTGGTTAGCAAGGACACCGGGGAGCTGTTTTTT.

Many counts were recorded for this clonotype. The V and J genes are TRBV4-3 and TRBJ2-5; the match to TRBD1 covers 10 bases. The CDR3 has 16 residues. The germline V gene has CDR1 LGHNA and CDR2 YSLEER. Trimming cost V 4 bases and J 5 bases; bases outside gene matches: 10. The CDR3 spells CASSRSAGTGVETQYF. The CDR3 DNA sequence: TGCGCCAGCAGCCGCAGTGCCGGGACAGGGGTGGAGACCCAGTACTTC.

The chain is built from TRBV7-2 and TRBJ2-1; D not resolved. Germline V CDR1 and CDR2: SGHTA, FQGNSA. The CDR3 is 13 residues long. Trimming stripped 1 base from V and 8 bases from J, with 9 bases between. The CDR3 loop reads CASSLVRLDEQFF. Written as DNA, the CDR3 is TGTGCCAGCAGCTTAGTGCGATTGGATGAGCAGTTCTTC.

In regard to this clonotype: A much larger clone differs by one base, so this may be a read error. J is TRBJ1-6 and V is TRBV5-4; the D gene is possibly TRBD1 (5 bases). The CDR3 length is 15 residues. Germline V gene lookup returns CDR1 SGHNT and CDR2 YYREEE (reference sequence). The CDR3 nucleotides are TGTGCCAGCAGCTTGGTTCAGGGAGGAAATTCACCCTTCCACTTT. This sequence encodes CASSLVQGGNSPFHF.

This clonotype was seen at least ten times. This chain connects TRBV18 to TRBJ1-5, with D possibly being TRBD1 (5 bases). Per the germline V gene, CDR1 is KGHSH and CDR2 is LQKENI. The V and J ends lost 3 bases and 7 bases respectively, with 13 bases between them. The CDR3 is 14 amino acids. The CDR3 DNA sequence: TGTGCCAGCTCACCTCGCAGGGCTGAACAGCCCCAGCATTTT. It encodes CASSPRRAEQPQHF.

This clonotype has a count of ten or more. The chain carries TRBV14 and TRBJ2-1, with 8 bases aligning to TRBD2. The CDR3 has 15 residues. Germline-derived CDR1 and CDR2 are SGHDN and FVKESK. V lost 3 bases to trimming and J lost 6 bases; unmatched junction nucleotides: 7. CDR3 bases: TGTGCCAGCAGCCATGGAGGACTAGCTGGCAATGAGCAGTTCTTC. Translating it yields CASSHGGLAGNEQFF.

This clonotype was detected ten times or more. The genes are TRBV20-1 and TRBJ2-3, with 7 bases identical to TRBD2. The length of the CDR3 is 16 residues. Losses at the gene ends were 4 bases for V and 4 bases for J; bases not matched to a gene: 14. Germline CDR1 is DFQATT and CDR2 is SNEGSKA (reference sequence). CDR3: CSATGEGGIWSDTQYF. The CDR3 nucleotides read TGCAGTGCTACGGGGGAGGGCGGGATTTGGTCAGATACGCAGTATTTT.

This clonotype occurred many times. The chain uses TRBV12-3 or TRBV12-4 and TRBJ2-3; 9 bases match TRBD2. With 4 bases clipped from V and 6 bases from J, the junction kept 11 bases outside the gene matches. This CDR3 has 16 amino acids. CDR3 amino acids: CASSSHLAGGRDTQYF. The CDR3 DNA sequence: TGTGCCAGCAGTTCCCATCTGGCGGGAGGGCGCGATACGCAGTATTTT.